A selection of T cell receptor beta chains follows, all from one sample in a study of CD8 T cells in Susac syndrome. MiXCR was run by TCRdb on the immunoSEQ multiplex PCR reads, yielding one entry per CDR3 protein. The sample holds over 300,000 distinct CDR3 sequences, 92% seen once. The sample comprised CD4+ T cells from PBMCs. All receptors derive from a human donor with multiple sclerosis. CDR3s include the opening cysteine and the closing phenylalanine or tryptophan. Each record gives: D gene, clone size, V gene, J gene, CDR3 protein, CDR3 DNA. D genes are given only for firm matches. Only some rows state a clone size, as once, few, many or a class for expanded clones.

TRBD1	.	TRBV6-1	TRBJ1-1	CASRSDRGRGNTEAFF	TGTGCCAGCAGATCAGACAGGGGGCGTGGGAACACTGAAGCTTTCTTT
.	.	TRBV13	TRBJ1-1	CASSKQGRTEAFF	TGTGCCAGCAGCAAACAGGGAAGGACTGAAGCTTTCTTT
TRBD1	few	TRBV9	TRBJ1-1	CASSVGQGRTEAFF	TGTGCCAGCAGCGTCGGACAGGGTCGCACTGAAGCTTTCTTT
.	.	TRBV5-1	TRBJ2-6	CASSSRPQGTSSGANVLTF	TGCGCCAGCAGCTCGAGACCACAGGGGACTAGCTCTGGGGCCAACGTCCTGACTTTC
TRBD1	.	TRBV30	TRBJ1-2	CAWSQLGQGALESHF	TGTGCCTGGAGTCAACTCGGACAGGGGGCCCTCGAAAGCCATTTC
.	.	TRBV29-1	TRBJ1-1	CSVEDEGRNTEAFF	TGCAGCGTTGAAGACGAGGGGCGGAACACTGAAGCTTTCTTT
TRBD2	.	TRBV27	TRBJ2-5	CASSLFGEGETQYF	TGTGCCAGCAGTTTATTCGGGGAGGGAGAGACCCAGTACTTC
.	.	TRBV5-1	TRBJ1-1	CASSLERGEAFF	TGCGCCAGCAGCCTCGAACGGGGCGAAGCTTTCTTT
.	.	TRBV11-2	TRBJ2-2	CASSLGLGRTLINTGELFF	TGTGCCAGCAGCTTAGGACTGGGACGGACATTGATTAACACCGGGGAGCTGTTTTTT
.	.	TRBV5-6	TRBJ2-7	CASSRMNVYEQYF	TGTGCCAGCAGCCGGATGAACGTCTACGAGCAGTACTTC
.	.	TRBV12-3/TRBV12-4	TRBJ1-4	CASSLFQGGEKLFF	TGTGCCAGCAGTTTATTCCAGGGAGGTGAAAAACTGTTTTTT
.	.	TRBV5-4	TRBJ2-3	CASSPGGLGAADTQYF	TGTGCCAGCAGCCCTGGAGGCCTGGGGGCGGCAGATACGCAGTATTTT
.	.	TRBV19	TRBJ1-5	CASQKAPLGNQPQHF	TGTGCCAGCCAGAAAGCCCCCCTCGGGAATCAGCCCCAGCATTTT
TRBD1	.	TRBV29-1	TRBJ2-7	CSVVPGQTYEQYF	TGCAGCGTCGTCCCGGGACAGACTTACGAGCAGTACTTC
.	.	TRBV4-1	TRBJ1-5	CASSQVLTTRGGPQHF	TGCGCCAGCAGCCAAGTTTTGACTACGCGCGGGGGGCCCCAGCATTTT
.	once	TRBV18	TRBJ1-2	CASSPLPGPGGGYTF	TGTGCCAGCTCACCGCTACCGGGACCCGGGGGAGGCTACACCTTC